This T cell receptor beta chain was documented in a study of blood T cell repertoires in COVID-19. For the study at large: The analysed material was cDNA or gDNA that came from T cells, B-cell-depleted T cells, or PBMCs.

The table came from immunoSEQ multiplex PCR; TCRdb's copy has only in-frame clones and leaves some out. The table records a few hundred thousand clones, about 90% of them present only once. The V gene end was trimmed by 3 bases and the J gene end by 0 bases; junction bases not matched to a gene: 9. Looked up from germline, CDR1 is SGHAT and CDR2 is FQNNGV. The CDR3 loop spans 18 amino acids. Sequenced sample: peripheral blood. The rearrangement uses TRBV11-2 and TRBJ2-1; 9 nucleotides match TRBD1. The sequence was obtained from a woman in her fifties or sixties who had recovered from COVID-19. The CDR3 reads CASSLTGGRFSSYNEQFF. The CDR3 region has the DNA TGTGCCAGCAGCTTGACAGGGGGGCGATTTAGCTCCTACAATGAGCAGTTCTTC.